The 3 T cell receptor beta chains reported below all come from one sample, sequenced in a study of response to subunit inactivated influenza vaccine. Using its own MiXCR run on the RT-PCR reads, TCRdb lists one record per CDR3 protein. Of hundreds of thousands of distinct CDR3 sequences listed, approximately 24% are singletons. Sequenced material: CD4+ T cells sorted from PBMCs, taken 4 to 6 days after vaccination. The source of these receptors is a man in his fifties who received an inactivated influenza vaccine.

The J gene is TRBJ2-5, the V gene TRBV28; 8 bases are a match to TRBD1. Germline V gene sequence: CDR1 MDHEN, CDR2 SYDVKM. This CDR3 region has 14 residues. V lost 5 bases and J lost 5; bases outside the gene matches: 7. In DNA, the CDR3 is TGTGCCAGCAGTATCAGGGGGCTCTTGGAGACCCAGTACTTC. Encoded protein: CASSIRGLLETQYF.

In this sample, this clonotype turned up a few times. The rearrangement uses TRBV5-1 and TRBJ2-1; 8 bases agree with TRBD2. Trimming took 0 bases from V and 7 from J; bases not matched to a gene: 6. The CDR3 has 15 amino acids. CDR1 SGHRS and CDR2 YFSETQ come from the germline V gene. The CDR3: CASSLALAGWNEQFF. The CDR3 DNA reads TGCGCCAGCAGCTTGGCTTTAGCGGGATGGAATGAGCAGTTCTTC.

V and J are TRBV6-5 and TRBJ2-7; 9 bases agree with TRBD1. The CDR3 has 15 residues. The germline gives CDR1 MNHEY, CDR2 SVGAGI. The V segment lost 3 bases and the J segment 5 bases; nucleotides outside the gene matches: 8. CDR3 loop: CASSYEGTGPHEQYF. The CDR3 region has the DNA TGTGCCAGCAGTTATGAGGGGACAGGGCCCCACGAGCAGTACTTC.